This T cell receptor (beta chain) comes out of a study of CXCR3-negative and CXCR3-positive naive CD8 T cells. Study observations and caveats: Memory CD8+ cells had much lower diversity, and both naive subsets had comparably high diversity.

Phenotypically, naive CD8+ T cells corresponded to CD45RO-CCR7+CD27+CD95-. Note on this clonotype: As yet, its antigen is unknown.

The germline CDR1 and CDR2 sequences are SGDLS and YYNGEE. The CDR3 spans 13 residues. It was by 5' RACE with UMI labels that the TRB cDNA libraries were prepared. TCRdb reanalyzed the 5' RACE reads, giving one entry per CDR3 protein sequence and no DNA. This sample carries approximately 62,000 distinct CDR3 sequences, with more than 3.5% going to the ten biggest clones. The source of this sequence is a human donor in good health. Some clones in this sample may be carry-over from other donors' samples. The sample was naive CXCR3- CD8+ T cells from blood. Subset denoted: CD45RO-CCR7+CD27+CD95- naive CD8+ T cells lacking CXCR3 (TNR3-). J is TRBJ1-1 and V is TRBV9. The chain's CDR3 is CASSVEALDEAFF.